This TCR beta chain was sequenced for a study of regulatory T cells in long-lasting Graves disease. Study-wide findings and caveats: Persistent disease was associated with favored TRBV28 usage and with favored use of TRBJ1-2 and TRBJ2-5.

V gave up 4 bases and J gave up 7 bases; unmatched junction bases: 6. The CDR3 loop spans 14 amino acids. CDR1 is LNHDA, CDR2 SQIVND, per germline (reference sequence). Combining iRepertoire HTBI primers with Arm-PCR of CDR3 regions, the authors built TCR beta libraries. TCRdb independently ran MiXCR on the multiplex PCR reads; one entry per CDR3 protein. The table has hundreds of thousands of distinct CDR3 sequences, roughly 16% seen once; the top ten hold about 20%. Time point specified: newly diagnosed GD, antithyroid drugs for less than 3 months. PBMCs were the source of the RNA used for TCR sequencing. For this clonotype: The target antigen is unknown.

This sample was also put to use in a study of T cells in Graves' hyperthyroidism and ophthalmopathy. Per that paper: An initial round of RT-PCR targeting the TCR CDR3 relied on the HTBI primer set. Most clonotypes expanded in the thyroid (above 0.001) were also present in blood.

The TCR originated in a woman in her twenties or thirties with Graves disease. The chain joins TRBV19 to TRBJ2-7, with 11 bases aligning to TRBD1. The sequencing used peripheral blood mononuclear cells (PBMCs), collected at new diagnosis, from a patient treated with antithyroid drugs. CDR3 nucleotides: TGTGCCAGTAGTACTCAGGACAGGGGGCAAGAGCAGTACTTC. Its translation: CASSTQDRGQEQYF.